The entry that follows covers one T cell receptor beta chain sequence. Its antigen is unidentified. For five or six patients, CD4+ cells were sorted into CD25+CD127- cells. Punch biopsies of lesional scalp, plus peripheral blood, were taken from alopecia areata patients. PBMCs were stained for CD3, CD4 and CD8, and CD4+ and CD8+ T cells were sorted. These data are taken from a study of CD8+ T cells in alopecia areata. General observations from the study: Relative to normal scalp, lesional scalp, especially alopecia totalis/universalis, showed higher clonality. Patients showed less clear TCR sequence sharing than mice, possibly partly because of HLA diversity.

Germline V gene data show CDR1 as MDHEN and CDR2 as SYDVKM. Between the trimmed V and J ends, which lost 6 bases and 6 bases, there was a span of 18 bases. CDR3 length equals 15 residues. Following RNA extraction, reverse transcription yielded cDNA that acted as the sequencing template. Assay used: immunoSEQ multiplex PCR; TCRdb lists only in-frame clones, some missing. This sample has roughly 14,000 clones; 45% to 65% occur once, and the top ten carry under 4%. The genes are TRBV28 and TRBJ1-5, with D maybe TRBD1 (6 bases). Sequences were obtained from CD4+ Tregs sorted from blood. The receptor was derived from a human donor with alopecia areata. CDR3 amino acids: CASSTGGGVRQPQHF. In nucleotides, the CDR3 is TGTGCCAGCAGCACGGGAGGGGGTGTGCGTCAGCCCCAGCATTTT.